One and the same sample provided the 24 T cell receptor beta chains below, sequenced in a study of blood T cell repertoires in COVID-19. This table comes from immunoSEQ multiplex PCR, and its TCRdb copy is limited to in-frame clones, with some not included. The table has 250,000 to 350,000 clones, roughly 89% seen once. Sequencing was carried out using PBMCs or T cells enriched from blood (not recorded which). Source of these receptors: a woman between 35 and 50 years old who had recovered from COVID-19.

V and J are TRBV24-1 and TRBJ1-4; perhaps TRBD1 as D (5 bases). Germline lookup yields CDR1 KGHDR and CDR2 SFDVKD. Trimming removed 4 bases from V and 8 bases from J, with 16 bases in between. The CDR3 is 15 amino acids. The DNA for the CDR3 is TGTGCCACCAGTGAAAGCAATCAGGGTGGCGAAAAACTGTTTTTT. It encodes CATSESNQGGEKLFF.

This clone came up once. V gene TRBV28 combines with J gene TRBJ2-4, with D possibly being TRBD2 (6 bases). CDR1 and CDR2 from the germline V gene are MDHEN and SYDVKM. Trimming removed 4 bases from V and 3 bases from J, with 16 bases in between. This CDR3 comprises 16 residues. CDR3 in amino acids: CASSSGGVPDKNIQYF. The DNA for the CDR3 is TGTGCCAGCAGTTCCGGCGGGGTCCCGGACAAAAACATTCAGTACTTC.

A note on this clone: One junction end disagrees with the germline gene, perhaps due to a read error. This chain links TRBV28 with TRBJ2-3, with 7 bases lining up with TRBD2. The CDR3 has 12 amino acids. Germline loops: CDR1 MDHEN, CDR2 SYDVKM. This CDR3 reads CASSLLAGLSLF. As DNA, the CDR3 is TGTGCCAGCAGTTTATTGGCGGGACTATCCCTTTTT. Full variable domain (missing parts from reference TRBV28 and TRBJ2-3): DVKVTQSSRYLVKRTGEKVFLECVQDMDHENMFWYRQDPGLGLRLIYFSYDVKMKEKGDIPEGYSVSREKKERFSLILESASTNQTSMYLCASSLLAGLSLFGPGTRLTVL.

V and J are TRBV7-2 and TRBJ2-1, with TRBD2 as a possible D gene (5 bases). Germline V gives CDR1 SGHTA, CDR2 FQGNSA. The germline V and J ends were trimmed by 1 base and 2 bases, with 12 bases remaining between them. The CDR3 sequence is 16 residues long. DNA of the CDR3: TGTGCCAGCAGCTTAGGGAGCGGAGCGGCCTACAATGAGCAGTTCTTC. Its protein product is CASSLGSGAAYNEQFF.

The V and J genes are TRBV3-1 (or the pseudogene TRBV3-2) and TRBJ2-7, with a tentative D call TRBD2 (5 bases). The CDR3 consists of 14 residues. Between the trimmed V and J ends, which lost 3 bases and 2 bases, there was a span of 11 bases. CDR1 is LGHDT and CDR2 is YNNKEL in the germline V gene (reference sequence). The CDR3 reads CASSHGGQTYEQYF. Written as DNA, the CDR3 is TGTGCCAGCAGCCATGGAGGCCAGACCTACGAGCAGTACTTC.

The chain joins TRBV4-3 to TRBJ1-1; D remains ambiguous. The CDR3 runs 15 residues. Germline lookup yields CDR1 LGHNA and CDR2 YSLEER. V lost 1 base and J 0 bases, leaving 9 bases between the germline ends. CDR3 nucleotide sequence: TGCGCCAGCAGCCAAGTGAGAGAATTGAACACTGAAGCTTTCTTT. Translating it yields CASSQVRELNTEAFF.

This chain links TRBV19 with TRBJ1-1; D gene uncertain. The V end lost 1 base, the J end lost 0 bases, and 12 bases lay between the germline ends. Germline V gene lookup returns CDR1 LNHDA and CDR2 SQIVND (reference sequence). This CDR3 is 16 amino acids long. The CDR3 spells CASSIVGSRMNTEAFF. For the CDR3, the DNA is TGTGCCAGTAGTATAGTGGGCAGCAGAATGAACACTGAAGCTTTCTTT.

This clone occurred a few times. V gene TRBV19 combines with J gene TRBJ2-7; 11 nucleotides align to TRBD2. The CDR3 covers 15 residues. CDR1 LNHDA and CDR2 SQIVND come from the germline V gene (reference sequence). V lost 3 bases and J lost 2; bases outside the gene matches: 3. Here the CDR3 DNA reads TGTGCCAGTAGTATTCGTAGCGGGAGGGCCTACGAGCAGTACTTC. It codes for CASSIRSGRAYEQYF.

The rearrangement joins TRBV6-1 to TRBJ2-1; 9 bases align to TRBD2. The CDR3 totals 16 residues. V shed 4 bases and J 7 bases; nucleotides not matched to a gene: 11. CDR1 is MNHNS and CDR2 is SASEGT in the germline V gene. The CDR3 DNA follows: TGTGCCAGCAGTGGTTCGTGGGCGGGAGGGCCAAATGAGCAGTTCTTC. Translated, it gives CASSGSWAGGPNEQFF.

Comment on this clone: The junction shows a germline mismatch at one end, possibly a read error. The chain uses TRBV2 and TRBJ2-7, with 7 positions matching TRBD1. Germline CDR1 and CDR2: SNHLY and FYNNEI. CDR3 length: 14 amino acids. The CDR3, as DNA: TGTGCCAGCCGTGACAGGGCGAGCTCCTACGAGCAGTACTTC. Its translation: CASRDRASSYEQYF.

The chain links TRBV7-2 to TRBJ2-3, with TRBD2 as a possible D gene (6 bases). With 5 bases removed from V and 4 bases from J, the gap between germline ends came to 10 bases. The germline V gene has CDR1 SGHTA and CDR2 FQGNSA. The CDR3 sequence is 13 residues long. The CDR3 coding sequence is TGTGCCAGCAGCGGAGGAGGGGCAGATACGCAGTATTTT. It codes for CASSGGGADTQYF.

The chain employs TRBV6-6 and TRBJ2-1, with 9 bases identical to TRBD2. Germline CDR1 and CDR2: MNHNY and SVGAGI (reference sequence). This CDR3 region has 15 residues. Trimming removed 9 bases from V and 0 bases from J; junction bases left unmatched: 6. The CDR3 spells CASIDSGSSYNEQFF. The CDR3 DNA sequence: TGTGCCAGTATTGATAGCGGGAGCTCCTACAATGAGCAGTTCTTC.

The chain combines TRBV28 with TRBJ2-7; 11 bases are shared with TRBD2. The CDR3 consists of 16 residues. V gave up 6 bases and J gave up 2 bases; unmatched junction bases: 9. CDR1 is MDHEN, CDR2 SYDVKM, per germline. As DNA, the CDR3 is TGTGCCAGCAGGGTGGTAGCGGGAGGGGCTACCTACGAGCAGTACTTC. It translates to CASRVVAGGATYEQYF.

The chain couples TRBV6-5 to TRBJ1-3; 8 bases match TRBD1. The ends lost 4 bases at V and 0 bases at J; junction bases unmatched: 2. Germline V gene data show CDR1 as MNHEY and CDR2 as SVGAGI. CDR3 length equals 15 residues. The CDR3 DNA follows: TGTGCCAGCAGTTCCACAGGGGGCTCTGGAAACACCATATATTTT. Translated, it gives CASSSTGGSGNTIYF.

The chain combines TRBV7-2 with TRBJ2-5, with 12 nucleotides matching TRBD2. This CDR3 comprises 16 residues. The J segment lost 2 bases and the V segment lost 6 bases, leaving 7 bases of the junction unmatched. Germline CDR1 and CDR2: SGHTA and FQGNSA. The CDR3 nucleotides read TGTGCCAGCAGGGGGCTAGCGGGAGGGTTTCAAGAGACCCAGTACTTC. Protein sequence: CASRGLAGGFQETQYF.

The rearrangement uses TRBV7-3 and TRBJ2-1, with 8 bases matching TRBD2. V trimming: 5 bases; J trimming: 5 bases; junction bases outside the gene matches: 5. Germline V gene sequence: CDR1 SGHTA, CDR2 FQGTGA. The CDR3 covers 14 residues. CDR3: CASSASTSDNEQFF. CDR3 DNA sequence: TGTGCCAGCAGCGCCTCGACTAGCGACAATGAGCAGTTCTTC. Filled out from reference TRBV7-3 and TRBJ2-1, the complete variable domain reads GAGVSQTPSNKVTEKGKYVELRCDPISGHTALYWYRQSLGQGPEFLIYFQGTGAADDSGLPNDRFFAVRPEGSVSTLKIQRTERGDSAVYLCASSASTSDNEQFFGPGTRLTVL.

The J gene is TRBJ2-1, the V gene TRBV6-5, with D possibly matching TRBD2 (6 bases). Trimming shortened V by 0 bases and J by 10 bases, and 10 bases separated the two germline ends. Germline V lookup: CDR1 MNHEY, CDR2 SVGAGI. The CDR3 has 13 amino acids. CDR3 loop: CASSYSPGGEQFF. The CDR3 coding sequence is TGTGCCAGCAGTTACTCCCCAGGAGGGGAGCAGTTCTTC.

This chain links TRBV2 with TRBJ1-6; 9 nucleotides match TRBD1. V was pared by 4 bases and J by 9 bases, with 7 bases of the junction left unmatched. From germline, CDR1 is SNHLY and CDR2 FYNNEI. This CDR3 region has 15 residues. CDR3 residues: CASSGGTGWVSPLHF. CDR3 nucleotide sequence: TGTGCCAGCAGTGGGGGGACAGGGTGGGTTTCACCCCTCCACTTT.

This clone was seen only once. The gene calls are TRBV4-1 and TRBJ1-1, with TRBD1 matching 8 bases. The germline V gene encodes CDR1 MGHRA and CDR2 YSYEKL. This CDR3 is built from 16 residues. The J segment lost 3 bases and the V segment lost 1 base, leaving 7 bases of the junction unmatched. The CDR3 bases are TGCGCCAGCAGCCAAGGGACAGGGAGGGCCGACACTGAAGCTTTCTTT. This gives the protein CASSQGTGRADTEAFF.

This chain connects TRBV2 to TRBJ2-5, with D possibly being TRBD1 (7 bases). The germline CDR1 and CDR2 sequences are SNHLY and FYNNEI. Trimming shortened V by 0 bases and J by 5 bases, and 13 bases separated the two germline ends. CDR3 length: 15 residues. The CDR3 region has the DNA TGTGCCAGCAGTGAAGCGCGCGGGACAGCGGAGACCCAGTACTTC. It codes for CASSEARGTAETQYF.

The V call is TRBV4-2, the J call TRBJ2-3, with TRBD2 matching over 8 bases. The CDR3 has 16 amino acids. Germline V gene data show CDR1 as LGHNA and CDR2 as YNFKEQ. J gave up 2 bases and V 0 bases, and 4 bases lay outside the gene matches. In DNA form, the CDR3 reads TGTGCCAGCAGCCAAGATCGGGGGGGCTACACAGATACGCAGTATTTT. Translated: CASSQDRGGYTDTQYF.

The chain is built from TRBV6-5 and TRBJ1-5; 7 positions agree with TRBD1. V lost 5 bases to trimming and J lost 6 bases; unmatched junction nucleotides: 7. Germline assignment: CDR1 MNHEY and CDR2 SVGAGI. This CDR3 region has 14 residues. The CDR3 reads CASSTTQGGQPQHF. The CDR3 region has the DNA TGTGCCAGCAGTACAACGCAGGGGGGTCAGCCCCAGCATTTT.

The V call is TRBV28, the J call TRBJ1-4; D may be TRBD1 (6 bases). Trimming cost V 5 bases and J 11 bases, with 12 bases left between them. The germline CDR1 and CDR2 sequences are MDHEN and SYDVKM. The CDR3 contains 12 residues. CDR3 protein: CASSPLTGKLFF. For the CDR3, the DNA is TGTGCCAGCAGTCCACTAACAGGGAAACTGTTTTTT.

The rearrangement links TRBV15 to TRBJ2-1, with 7 positions matching TRBD2. After removal of 4 bases from V and 9 bases from J, the junction contained 9 bases not matched to a gene. In germline, CDR1 is LNHNV, CDR2 YYDKDF (reference sequence). CDR3 length: 14 residues. The CDR3 DNA reads as TGTGCCACCAGCACCAGTGGGAGGGCTCTTGAGCAGTTCTTC. This sequence encodes CATSTSGRALEQFF.